This record covers a single T cell receptor beta chain. The antigen remains unidentified. The data originate from a study of cytomegalovirus exposure and HLA in healthy donors. The study's findings and limits: Looking again later, the authors saw that most CMV-associated TCR beta chains seemed HLA-restricted.

This CDR3 contains 12 residues. The V gene lost 2 bases and the J gene lost 6 bases, with 4 bases spanning the gap. Germline CDR1 is SGHVS and CDR2 is FNYEAQ. 60 Vbeta and 13 Jbeta primers were used in PCR. TCRdb keeps only in-frame clones here, not all; method: immunoSEQ multiplex PCR. Its table lists about 160,000 clones. Sequenced input: PBMCs. The TCR sequence derives from a woman in her fifties or sixties in good health and CMV-seronegative. The V gene is TRBV7-6, the J gene TRBJ2-2, with D unclear. CDR3 bases: TGTGCCAGCAGCTTACTTTCCGGGGAGCTGTTTTTT. Protein sequence: CASSLLSGELFF.